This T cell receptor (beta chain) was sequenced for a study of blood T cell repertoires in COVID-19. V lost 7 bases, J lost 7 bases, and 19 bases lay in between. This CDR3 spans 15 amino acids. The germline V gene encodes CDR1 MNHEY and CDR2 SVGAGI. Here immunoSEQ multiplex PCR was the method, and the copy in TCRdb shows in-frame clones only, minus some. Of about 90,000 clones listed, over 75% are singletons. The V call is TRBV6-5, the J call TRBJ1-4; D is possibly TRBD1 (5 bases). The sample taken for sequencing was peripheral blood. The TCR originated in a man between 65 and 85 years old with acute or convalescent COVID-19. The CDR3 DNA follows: TGTGCCAGCACCCTAATGACCCGGGGGAGTGAAAAACTGTTTTTT. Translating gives CASTLMTRGSEKLFF.